This is a list of T cell receptor beta chains from one sample in a study of blood T cell repertoires in COVID-19. TCRdb keeps only in-frame clones here, not all; method: immunoSEQ multiplex PCR. Seen here are more than 300,000 clones, 90% to 95% observed once, and the top ten hold around 3.9%. The specimen sequenced was PBMCs or T cells enriched from blood (not recorded which). The receptors come from a woman aged 25 to 39 who had been exposed to COVID-19. Both conserved end residues are part of each CDR3. D genes are given only for firm matches. Clone size is not always given. Where it is, it says once, few, many or a class for expanded clones.

j_call d_call v_call clone_size cdr3_nt cdr3_aa
TRBJ2-1 NA TRBV4-1 NA TGCGCCAGCAGGCTCCGTTCTCGAGTAGATGAGCAGTTCTTC CASRLRSRVDEQFF
TRBJ1-2 TRBD1 TRBV5-1 NA TGCGCCAGCAGCTGGGGGACAGGGGATAACTATGGCTACACCTTC CASSWGTGDNYGYTF
TRBJ1-6 TRBD1 TRBV18 NA TGTGCCAGCTCATCTCCGCCGGGACAGGGGCTCTATAATTCACCCCTCCACTTT CASSSPPGQGLYNSPLHF
TRBJ1-5 NA TRBV28 NA TGTGCCAGCAGTTTCCCTTCAGGGGTCGAGCATTTT CASSFPSGVEHF
TRBJ1-6 TRBD1 TRBV7-9 NA TGTGCCAGCAGCCCTGGACAGGGGGTCGGTTCACCCCTCCACTTT CASSPGQGVGSPLHF
TRBJ2-2 TRBD1 TRBV5-1 NA TGCGCCAGCAGGCCTGGACAGGGTAACACCGGGGAGCTGTTTTTT CASRPGQGNTGELFF
TRBJ1-1 NA TRBV7-3 once TGTGCCAGCAGCTTACGGGGACAAGATAACACTGAAGCTTTCTTT CASSLRGQDNTEAFF
TRBJ2-3 TRBD2 TRBV5-1 NA TGCGCCAGCAGCTCGGGTAGGGCGGGAGTCACAGATACGCAGTATTTT CASSSGRAGVTDTQYF
TRBJ2-3 TRBD2 TRBV2 NA TGTGCCAGCAGTGCAGGAACTAGCGGGGTCACAGATACGCAGTATTTT CASSAGTSGVTDTQYF
TRBJ2-3 TRBD2 TRBV5-1 NA TGCGCCAGCAGCCCCTCGGGGGGGTTGGGTACGCAGTATTTT CASSPSGGLGTQYF
TRBJ2-7 NA TRBV4-1 NA TGCGCCAGCAGCATCAACTCCTACGAGCAGTACTTC CASSINSYEQYF
TRBJ1-2 TRBD1 TRBV6-1 NA TGTGCCAGCAGTGAGGGACTCCCGGGACAGGCATATGGCTACACCTTC CASSEGLPGQAYGYTF
TRBJ2-5 TRBD1 TRBV5-1 NA TGCGCCAGCAGCCCACGGCCCGGGACAGGGGGCGAAACCCAGTACTTC CASSPRPGTGGETQYF
TRBJ1-4 TRBD1 TRBV19 NA TGTGCCAGCAGTAGGGGGACAGGGACTGAAAAACTGTTTTTT CASSRGTGTEKLFF
TRBJ2-2 NA TRBV4-2 NA TGTGCCAGCAGCCTAAACCGGTGGAACACCGGGGAGCTGTTTTTT CASSLNRWNTGELFF
TRBJ1-4 TRBD1 TRBV5-1 once TGCGCCAGCAGCCACACGGGACAGGGTACCGAAAAACTGTTTTTT CASSHTGQGTEKLFF
TRBJ2-3 TRBD1 TRBV5-4 NA TGTGCCAGCAGCTTGGATTGGGGGACAGGGGTAGATACGCAGTATTTT CASSLDWGTGVDTQYF
TRBJ2-1 TRBD2 TRBV5-1 NA TGCGCCAGCAGCTTCCGGGGGGGCGGCGATGAGCAGTTCTTC CASSFRGGGDEQFF
TRBJ1-6 TRBD1 TRBV7-2 NA TGTGCCAGCAGCAGGGACAGGGTCACTTCACCCCTCCACTTT CASSRDRVTSPLHF
TRBJ1-2 TRBD1 TRBV4-1 NA TGCGCCAGCAGCCAAGTCCCCGGGACAGGGGAAGGCTACACCTTC CASSQVPGTGEGYTF
TRBJ2-3 NA TRBV11-1 few TGTGCCAGCAGAGTCGGCGGGAGCACAGATACGCAGTATTTT CASRVGGSTDTQYF
TRBJ1-5 NA TRBV5-5 NA TGTGCCAGCAGCCCAGAAGTGAATCAGCCCCAGCATTTT CASSPEVNQPQHF
TRBJ2-7 TRBD2 TRBV29-1 NA TGCAGCGTTAAATCTAGCGGGGGAAGGGAGCAGTACTTC CSVKSSGGREQYF
TRBJ2-2 TRBD1 TRBV2 few TGTGCCAGCAGTCCCGGGACAGGGGCCGGGGAGCTGTTTTTT CASSPGTGAGELFF
TRBJ1-1 NA TRBV12-3/TRBV12-4 NA TGTGCCAGCAACCCCACAGGAAACACTGAAGCTTTCTTT CASNPTGNTEAFF
TRBJ1-1 NA TRBV24-1 NA TGTGCCACCAGTGACTCCGGGACACGCAGCACTGAAGCTTTCTTT CATSDSGTRSTEAFF
TRBJ1-1 NA TRBV10-3 NA TGTGCCATCAGGGCCGAACCCGGACTGCCAAATGAAGCTTTCTTT CAIRAEPGLPNEAFF
TRBJ1-5 NA TRBV2 NA TGTGCCAGCAACGACTGGGGAAGGGGACAGCCCCAGCATTTT CASNDWGRGQPQHF